The source of this T cell receptor (beta chain) is a study of blood T cell repertoires in COVID-19. Across the study: The samples span acute and convalescent COVID-19 from the United States, Italy and Spain.

V trimming: 5 bases; J trimming: 9 bases; junction bases outside the gene matches: 10. The germline V gene encodes CDR1 SQVTM and CDR2 ANQGSEA. This CDR3 has 14 residues. Method: immunoSEQ multiplex PCR; TCRdb's copy keeps in-frame clones and lacks some. The sample includes over 250,000 clones, more than 80% seen only once; the top ten take roughly 1.1%. In terms of age and location, participants ranged from about 18 to 95 years and lived in approximately 26 US areas. The recovered donors of Cohort 3 showed two negative PCRs, clearance, or symptom resolution. The sequence was collected from a woman aged 25 to 39 who had recovered from COVID-19. The sequencing sample was made of PBMCs or T cells enriched from blood (not recorded which). The chain carries TRBV29-1 and TRBJ2-1; 10 positions agree with TRBD2. CDR3 sequence reads: CSVPVSGRVGEQFF. CDR3 in DNA: TGCAGCGTTCCAGTCAGCGGGAGGGTTGGTGAGCAGTTCTTC.